The present entry profiles one T cell receptor beta chain with its context. The antigen is unknown. Second-dose recipients at about 4 or about 12 weeks were treated as one pooled group. The CDR3 loop spans 17 amino acids. The V and J ends lost 4 bases and 7 bases respectively, with 24 bases between them. Per the germline V gene, CDR1 is SGHKS and CDR2 is YYEKEE (reference sequence). The data were taken from a study of T cell responses to AZD1222 COVID-19 vaccine. Broader study findings: Along spike, vaccine-associated CD4 TCRs were found throughout, with dominance at 160-218 and 743-854. Close to half of spike-specific TCRs reportedly recognize unmutated variant regions. Receipt of two AZD1222 doses was followed by a rise in Spike-specific TCR breadth and depth.

Sequenced by immunoSEQ multiplex PCR; TCRdb stores in-frame clones only, minus some. The sample carries roughly 180,000 clones, about 89% recorded once. The specimen comprised peripheral blood, sampled 28 days after the second AZD1222 dose. The source is an adult who received the AZD1222 COVID-19 vaccine. The chain has TRBV5-5 and TRBJ1-5, with a tentative D call TRBD1 (6 bases). As DNA, the CDR3 is TGTGCCAGCAGCGGAAGGCAGGGGAGATCTGCCGAACAGCCCCAGCATTTT. Translated: CASSGRQGRSAEQPQHF. Drawing the rest from reference TRBV5-5 and TRBJ1-5, the complete variable domain is DAGVTQSPTHLIKTRGQQVTLRCSPISGHKSVSWYQQVLGQGPQFIFQYYEKEERGRGNFPDRFSARQFPNYSSELNVNALLLGDSALYLCASSGRQGRSAEQPQHFGDGTRLSIL.